This TCR beta chain derives from a study of control samples from healthy donors and cancer patients. The V and J ends lost 3 bases and 4 bases, in that order; junction bases with no gene match: 4. The length of the CDR3 is 14 residues. CDR1 and CDR2 (germline): KGHSH, LQKENI. TCRdb's copy holds only in-frame clones and misses some; the assay was immunoSEQ multiplex PCR. Here the sample spans roughly 120,000 clones, about nine tenths being singletons. The sample taken for sequencing was blood. The genes are TRBV18 and TRBJ2-5, with 8 bases identical to TRBD1. The clonotype originates from a woman aged 18 to 35 in good health. CDR3 nucleotides: TGTGCCAGCTCACCTCGGACAGGGATAGAGACCCAGTACTTC. Translation: CASSPRTGIETQYF. The whole variable domain, remainder taken from reference TRBV18 and TRBJ2-5, is NAGVMQNPRHLVRRRGQEARLRCSPMKGHSHVYWYRQLPEEGLKFMVYLQKENIIDESGMPKERFSAEFPKEGPSILRIQQVVRGDSAAYFCASSPRTGIETQYFGPGTRLLVL.